A selection of T cell receptor beta chains follows, all from one sample in a study of CD8+CD57+ T cells in acquired aplastic anemia. TCRdb used MiXCR to reprocess the reads, holding one entry per CDR3 protein. Counted here are tens of thousands of distinct CDR3 sequences, around 69% occurring once; the ten biggest clones make up under 40%. The sequenced sample consisted of sorted CD4+, CD8+, or CD8+CD57+ T cells (not recorded which) from PBMCs. These receptors were taken from a human donor in good health, serving as a control. CDR3s include the opening cysteine and the closing phenylalanine or tryptophan. The D gene is left open where the match is weak. For some rows the clone size is stated as once, few or many, or as a class when expanded; others skip it.

clone_size: NA; d_call: TRBD1; v_call: TRBV2; j_call: TRBJ1-1; cdr3_nt: TGTGCCAGCAGAGGACAGGTTAACACTGAAGCTTTCTTT; cdr3_aa: CASRGQVNTEAFF
clone_size: NA; d_call: NA; v_call: TRBV19; j_call: TRBJ2-3; cdr3_nt: TGTGCCAGTCAGGGGTATTCTAGCACAGATACGCAGTATTTT; cdr3_aa: CASQGYSSTDTQYF
clone_size: NA; d_call: NA; v_call: TRBV7-2; j_call: TRBJ2-3; cdr3_nt: TGTGCCAGCAGCTACCTGGGGGTCTCAGATACGCAGTATTTT; cdr3_aa: CASSYLGVSDTQYF
clone_size: NA; d_call: NA; v_call: TRBV7-2; j_call: TRBJ2-7; cdr3_nt: TGTGCCAGCAGCTTAGGTGTGGGCCCCTACGAGCAGTACTTC; cdr3_aa: CASSLGVGPYEQYF
clone_size: NA; d_call: NA; v_call: TRBV10-3; j_call: TRBJ1-4; cdr3_nt: TGTGCCATCAGTGATAAGCTAGCGGCTGAAAAACTGTTTTTT; cdr3_aa: CAISDKLAAEKLFF
clone_size: NA; d_call: NA; v_call: TRBV10-1; j_call: TRBJ1-4; cdr3_nt: TGCGCCACGACGACAGTCTTTTTT; cdr3_aa: CATTTVFF
clone_size: NA; d_call: NA; v_call: TRBV10-3; j_call: TRBJ2-1; cdr3_nt: TGTGCCATCAGCGCGGACTCGAATGAGCAGTTCTTC; cdr3_aa: CAISADSNEQFF
clone_size: few; d_call: NA; v_call: TRBV24-1; j_call: TRBJ1-2; cdr3_nt: TGTGCCACCAGTCAGGGGAACTATGGCTACACCTTC; cdr3_aa: CATSQGNYGYTF
clone_size: NA; d_call: TRBD2; v_call: TRBV30; j_call: TRBJ2-2; cdr3_nt: TGTGCCTGGAGTGTCAGCGGGAGTTTACCCGGGGAGCTGTTTTTT; cdr3_aa: CAWSVSGSLPGELFF
clone_size: NA; d_call: TRBD1; v_call: TRBV29-1; j_call: TRBJ1-1; cdr3_nt: TGCAGCGCAGTCCGACAGGGGGAATATGGCTCGGACACTGAAGCTTTCTTT; cdr3_aa: CSAVRQGEYGSDTEAFF
clone_size: NA; d_call: NA; v_call: TRBV7-9; j_call: TRBJ1-1; cdr3_nt: TGTGCCAGCAGCATACGGGACGGCCCGAACACTGAAGCTTTCTTT; cdr3_aa: CASSIRDGPNTEAFF
clone_size: once; d_call: TRBD2; v_call: TRBV29-1; j_call: TRBJ2-1; cdr3_nt: TGCAGGGAAGCGGGAGTTCCCAATGAGCAGTTCTTC; cdr3_aa: CREAGVPNEQFF
clone_size: NA; d_call: TRBD2; v_call: TRBV30; j_call: TRBJ2-5; cdr3_nt: TGTGCCTGGAGTGTGGAAGCGGGGGGGCCAGAGACCCAGTACTTC; cdr3_aa: CAWSVEAGGPETQYF
clone_size: NA; d_call: NA; v_call: TRBV19; j_call: TRBJ1-1; cdr3_nt: TGTGCCAGTAGTATAACACAGAACACTGAAGCTTTCTTT; cdr3_aa: CASSITQNTEAFF
clone_size: NA; d_call: NA; v_call: TRBV20-1; j_call: TRBJ1-2; cdr3_nt: TGCAGTGCTAGGGCGCCTTCCTATGGCTACACCTTC; cdr3_aa: CSARAPSYGYTF